This entry concerns a single TCR beta chain. Its specificity is unknown. Any gene name here is a mouse gene name. Read coverage stops 4 residues before the CDR3 terminus; the germline J gene supplies the remainder. These data are taken from a study of CD8+ T cells in alopecia areata. In the study overall: Approximately 7-10-week-old female C3H/HeJ mice were grafted with skin from spontaneously alopecic approximately 6-12-month-old C3H/HeJ graft donors.

Points from the study as a whole: Scalp samples also yield sequences from resident alphabeta T cells of normal skin. It was less clear whether patients shared TCRs than it was in mice, possibly because of HLA.

The study sorted pooled cutaneous lymph node cells by CD4, CD8alpha, NKG2D, NKG2ACE and other markers. The authors extracted RNA and reverse transcribed it into cDNA as the sequencing template. Only in-frame clones appear in the TCRdb table, and some are missing; sequencing was by immunoSEQ multiplex PCR. This sample shows roughly 260,000 clones and no singletons; more than 1% rests with the ten largest. The CDR3 spans 14 residues. The V gene's germline CDR1 is GKSSPN and CDR2 SITVG. The J gene is TRBJ2-1, the V gene TRBV31; D might be TRBD1 (7 bases). The sample comprised CD4+ T cells sorted from a lymph node. The source of this sequence is a C3H/HeJ mouse with alopecia areata. As its MHC haplotype, the strain has H2-k. CDR3 bases read: TGTGCCTGGAGTCTTAGGGGGCGCAGAGCT. As protein: CAWSLRGRRA. The full CDR3 sequence reads CAWSLRGRRAEQFF.